This entry features one T cell receptor (beta chain) sequence. What it binds is not known. Profiling relied on immunoSEQ multiplex PCR, and the TCRdb table lists in-frame clones only, not all of them. The data show some 120,000 clones, roughly 85% seen once. The data were taken from a study of T cell responses to AZD1222 COVID-19 vaccine. Study outcomes and limitations: Compared with day 0, the breadth and depth of the Spike-specific TCR repertoire rose significantly after two doses of AZD1222. White British ancestry dominated among donors, who included more females, and clonal diversity was possibly underestimated.

The germline CDR1 and CDR2 sequences are SGHAT and FQNNGV. The CDR3 has 15 amino acids. Unmatched junction bases numbered 4, after V lost 1 base and J lost 7 bases. The clonotype comes from an adult in good health. The specimen comprised peripheral blood, sampled on day 0 of AZD1222 vaccination. V gene TRBV11-2 combines with J gene TRBJ1-2; TRBD1 matches at 12 bases. The CDR3, as DNA: TGTGCCAGCAGCTTAGTAGGGACAGGGGGCTTTGGCTACACCTTC. This codes for CASSLVGTGGFGYTF.